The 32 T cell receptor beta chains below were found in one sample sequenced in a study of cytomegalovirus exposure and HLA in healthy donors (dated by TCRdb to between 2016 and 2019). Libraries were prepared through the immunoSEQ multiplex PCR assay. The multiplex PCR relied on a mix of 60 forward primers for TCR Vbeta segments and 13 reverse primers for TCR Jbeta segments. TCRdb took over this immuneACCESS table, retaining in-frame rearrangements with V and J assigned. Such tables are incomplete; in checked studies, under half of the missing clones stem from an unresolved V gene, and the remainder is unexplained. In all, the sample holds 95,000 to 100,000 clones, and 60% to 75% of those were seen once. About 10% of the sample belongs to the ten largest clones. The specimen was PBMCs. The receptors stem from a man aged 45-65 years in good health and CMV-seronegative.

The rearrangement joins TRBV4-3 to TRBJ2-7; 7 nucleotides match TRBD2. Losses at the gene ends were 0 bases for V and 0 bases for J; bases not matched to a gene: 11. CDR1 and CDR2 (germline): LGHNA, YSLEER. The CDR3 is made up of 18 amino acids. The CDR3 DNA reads TGCGCCAGCAGCCAAGAATCCGCAACGGGAGGTCTCTCCTACGAGCAGTACTTC. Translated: CASSQESATGGLSYEQYF.

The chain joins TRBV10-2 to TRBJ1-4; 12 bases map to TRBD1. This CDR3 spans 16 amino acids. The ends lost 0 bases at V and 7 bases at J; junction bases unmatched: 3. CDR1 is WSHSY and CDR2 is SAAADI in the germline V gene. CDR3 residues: CASSESGTGGGEKLFF. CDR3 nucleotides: TGCGCCAGCAGTGAGTCCGGGACAGGGGGCGGTGAAAAACTGTTTTTT.

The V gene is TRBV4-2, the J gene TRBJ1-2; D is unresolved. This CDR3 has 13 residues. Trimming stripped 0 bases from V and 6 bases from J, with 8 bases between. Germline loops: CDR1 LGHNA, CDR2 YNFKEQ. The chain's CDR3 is CASSQEAGHGYTF. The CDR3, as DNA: TGTGCCAGCAGCCAAGAGGCGGGCCATGGCTACACCTTC.

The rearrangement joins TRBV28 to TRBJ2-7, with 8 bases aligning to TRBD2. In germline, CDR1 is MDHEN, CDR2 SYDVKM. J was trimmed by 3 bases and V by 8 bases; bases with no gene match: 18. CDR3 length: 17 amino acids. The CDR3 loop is CASAGVGGGMGNYEQYF. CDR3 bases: TGTGCCAGCGCCGGAGTCGGGGGGGGTATGGGGAACTACGAGCAGTACTTC.

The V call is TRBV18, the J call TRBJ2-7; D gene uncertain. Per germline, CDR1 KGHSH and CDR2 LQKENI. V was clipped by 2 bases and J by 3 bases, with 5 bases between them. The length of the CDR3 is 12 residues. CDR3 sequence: CASSPSYYEQYF. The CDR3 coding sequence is TGTGCCAGCTCACCATCTTACTACGAGCAGTACTTC.

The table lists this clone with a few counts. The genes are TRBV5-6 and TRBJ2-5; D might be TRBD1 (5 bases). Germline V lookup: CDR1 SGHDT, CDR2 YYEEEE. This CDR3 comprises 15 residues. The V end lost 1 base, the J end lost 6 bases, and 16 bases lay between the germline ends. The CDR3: CASSLSAGSRKTQYF. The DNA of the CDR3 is TGTGCCAGCAGCTTGAGTGCAGGGTCTAGGAAGACCCAGTACTTC.

The CDR3 bases are TGTGCCAGCAGCCGGACAGGTCGTGATCAGCCCCAGCATTTT. Its translation is CASSRTGRDQPQHF. The chain couples TRBV6-5 to TRBJ1-5; 7 nucleotides line up with TRBD1. The J segment lost 5 bases and the V segment lost 6 bases, leaving 7 bases of the junction unmatched. CDR1 MNHEY and CDR2 SVGAGI come from the germline V gene. There are 14 residues in the CDR3.

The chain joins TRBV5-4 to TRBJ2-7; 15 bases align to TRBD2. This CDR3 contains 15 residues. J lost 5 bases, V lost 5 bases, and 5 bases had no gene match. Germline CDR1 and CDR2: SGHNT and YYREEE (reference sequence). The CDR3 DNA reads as TGTGCCAGCAGACACCGGACTAGCGGGGGGGACGAGCAGTACTTC. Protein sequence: CASRHRTSGGDEQYF.

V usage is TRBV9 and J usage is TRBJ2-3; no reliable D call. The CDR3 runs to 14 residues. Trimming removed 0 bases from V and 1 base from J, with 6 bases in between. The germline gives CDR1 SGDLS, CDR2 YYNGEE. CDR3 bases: TGTGCCAGCAGCGTAGCTACCCGCACAGATACGCAGTATTTT. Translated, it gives CASSVATRTDTQYF.

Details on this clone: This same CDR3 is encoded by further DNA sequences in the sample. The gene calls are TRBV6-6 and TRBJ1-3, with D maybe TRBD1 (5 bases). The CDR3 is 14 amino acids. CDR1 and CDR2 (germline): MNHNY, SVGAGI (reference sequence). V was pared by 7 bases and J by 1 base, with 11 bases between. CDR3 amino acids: CASIPPGSGNTIYF. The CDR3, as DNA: TGTGCCAGCATCCCTCCAGGGTCTGGAAACACCATATATTTT.

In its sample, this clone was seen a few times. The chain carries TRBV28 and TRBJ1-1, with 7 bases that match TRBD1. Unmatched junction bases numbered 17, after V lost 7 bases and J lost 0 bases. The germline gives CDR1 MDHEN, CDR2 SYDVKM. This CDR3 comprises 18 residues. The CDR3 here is CASTYPLGTATMNTEAFF. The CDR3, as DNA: TGTGCCAGCACCTACCCCCTAGGGACAGCTACCATGAACACTGAAGCTTTCTTT.

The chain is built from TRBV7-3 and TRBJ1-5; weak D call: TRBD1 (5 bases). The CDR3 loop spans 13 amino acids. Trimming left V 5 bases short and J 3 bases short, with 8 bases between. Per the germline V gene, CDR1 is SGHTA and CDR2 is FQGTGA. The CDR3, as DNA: TGTGCCAGCAGCGCAGGGAACAATCAGCCCCAGCATTTT. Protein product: CASSAGNNQPQHF.

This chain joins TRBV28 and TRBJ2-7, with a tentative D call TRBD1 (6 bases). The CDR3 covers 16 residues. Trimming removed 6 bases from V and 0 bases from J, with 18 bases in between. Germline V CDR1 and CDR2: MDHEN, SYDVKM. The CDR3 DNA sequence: TGTGCCAGCAGCGCCCCTGGCGCAGGGGTCTCCTACGAGCAGTACTTC. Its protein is CASSAPGAGVSYEQYF. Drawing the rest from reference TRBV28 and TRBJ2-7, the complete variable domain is DVKVTQSSRYLVKRTGEKVFLECVQDMDHENMFWYRQDPGLGLRLIYFSYDVKMKEKGDIPEGYSVSREKKERFSLILESASTNQTSMYLCASSAPGAGVSYEQYFGPGTRLTVT.

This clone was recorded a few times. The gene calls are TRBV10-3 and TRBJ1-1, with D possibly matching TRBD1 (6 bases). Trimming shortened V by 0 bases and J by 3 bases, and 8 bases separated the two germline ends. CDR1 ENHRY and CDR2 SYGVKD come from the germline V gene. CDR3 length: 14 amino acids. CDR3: CAISESGGDTEAFF. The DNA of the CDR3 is TGTGCCATCAGTGAGTCAGGGGGGGACACTGAAGCTTTCTTT.

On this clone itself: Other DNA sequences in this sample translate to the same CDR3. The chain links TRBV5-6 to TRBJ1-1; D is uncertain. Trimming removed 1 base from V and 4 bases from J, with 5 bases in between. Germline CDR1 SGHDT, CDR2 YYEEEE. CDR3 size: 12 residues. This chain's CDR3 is CASSLRGTEAFF. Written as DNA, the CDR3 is TGTGCCAGCAGCTTGCGAGGCACTGAAGCTTTCTTT.

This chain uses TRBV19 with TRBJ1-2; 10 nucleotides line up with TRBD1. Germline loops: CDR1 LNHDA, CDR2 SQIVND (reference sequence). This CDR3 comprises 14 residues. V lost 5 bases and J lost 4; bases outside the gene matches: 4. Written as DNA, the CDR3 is TGTGCCAGTAGTCTCCGGGACAGGGGCTATGGCTACACCTTC. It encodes CASSLRDRGYGYTF.

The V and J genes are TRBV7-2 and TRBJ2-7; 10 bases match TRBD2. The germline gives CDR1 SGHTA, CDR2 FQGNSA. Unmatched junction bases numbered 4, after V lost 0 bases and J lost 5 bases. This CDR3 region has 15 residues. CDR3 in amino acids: CASSLAGLAAHEQYF. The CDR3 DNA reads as TGTGCCAGCAGCTTAGCAGGACTAGCGGCGCACGAGCAGTACTTC.

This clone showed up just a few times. CDR3 coding DNA: TGCGCCAGCAGCACAGGGCCGAGCTCCTACGAGCAGTACTTC. Amino acids: CASSTGPSSYEQYF. This rearrangement joins TRBV5-1 to TRBJ2-7; possible D gene TRBD1, 6 bases. Germline V gene sequence: CDR1 SGHRS, CDR2 YFSETQ. This CDR3 contains 14 residues. Trimming shortened V by 4 bases and J by 0 bases, and 11 bases separated the two germline ends.

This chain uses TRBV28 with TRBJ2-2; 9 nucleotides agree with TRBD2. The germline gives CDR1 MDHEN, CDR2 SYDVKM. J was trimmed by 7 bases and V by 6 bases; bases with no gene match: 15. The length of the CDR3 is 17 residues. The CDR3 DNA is TGTGCCAGCAGCCTTTGGGGTAGCGGGAGTTTAGGCGGGGAGCTGTTTTTT. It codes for CASSLWGSGSLGGELFF. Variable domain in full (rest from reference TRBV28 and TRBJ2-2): DVKVTQSSRYLVKRTGEKVFLECVQDMDHENMFWYRQDPGLGLRLIYFSYDVKMKEKGDIPEGYSVSREKKERFSLILESASTNQTSMYLCASSLWGSGSLGGELFFGEGSRLTVL.

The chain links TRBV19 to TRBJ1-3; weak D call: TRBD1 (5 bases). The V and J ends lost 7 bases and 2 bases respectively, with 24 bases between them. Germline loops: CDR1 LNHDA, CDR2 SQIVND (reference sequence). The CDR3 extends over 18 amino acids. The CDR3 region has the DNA TGTGCCAGTATGACTAGTACCCCCGGCCGGGGGGCTGGAAACACCATATATTTT. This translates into CASMTSTPGRGAGNTIYF.

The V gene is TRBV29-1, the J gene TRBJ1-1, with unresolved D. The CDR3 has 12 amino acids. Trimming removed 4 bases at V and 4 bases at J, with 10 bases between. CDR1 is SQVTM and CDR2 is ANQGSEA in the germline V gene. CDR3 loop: CSVVEQLTEAFF. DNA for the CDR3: TGCAGCGTTGTAGAGCAACTCACTGAAGCTTTCTTT.

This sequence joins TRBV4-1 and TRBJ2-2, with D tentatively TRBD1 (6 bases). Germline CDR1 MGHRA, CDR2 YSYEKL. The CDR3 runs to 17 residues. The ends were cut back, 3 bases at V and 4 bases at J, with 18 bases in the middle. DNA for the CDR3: TGCGCCAGCAGCCAGGACAGCCAGACAAGTGTCACCGGGGAGCTGTTTTTT. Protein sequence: CASSQDSQTSVTGELFF.

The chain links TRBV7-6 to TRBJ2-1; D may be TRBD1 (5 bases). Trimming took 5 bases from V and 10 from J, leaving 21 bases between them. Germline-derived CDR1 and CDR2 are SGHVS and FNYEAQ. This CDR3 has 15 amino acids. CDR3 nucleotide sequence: TGTGCCAGCAGCCCCCGGCAGGGTTCATTTTCCGAGCAGTTCTTC. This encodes CASSPRQGSFSEQFF.

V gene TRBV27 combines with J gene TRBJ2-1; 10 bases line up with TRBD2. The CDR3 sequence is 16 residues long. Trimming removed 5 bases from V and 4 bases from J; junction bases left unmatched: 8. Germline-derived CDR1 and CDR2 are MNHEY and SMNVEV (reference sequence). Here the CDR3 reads CASSGRTSGVYNEQFF. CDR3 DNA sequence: TGTGCCAGCAGTGGACGGACTAGCGGAGTATACAATGAGCAGTTCTTC.

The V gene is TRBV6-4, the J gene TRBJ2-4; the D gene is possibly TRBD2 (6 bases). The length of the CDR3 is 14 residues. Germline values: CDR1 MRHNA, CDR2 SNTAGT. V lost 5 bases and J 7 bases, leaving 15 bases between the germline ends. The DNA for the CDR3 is TGTGCCAGCAGTCCGGGACTTGTGACCAACATTCAGTACTTC. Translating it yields CASSPGLVTNIQYF.

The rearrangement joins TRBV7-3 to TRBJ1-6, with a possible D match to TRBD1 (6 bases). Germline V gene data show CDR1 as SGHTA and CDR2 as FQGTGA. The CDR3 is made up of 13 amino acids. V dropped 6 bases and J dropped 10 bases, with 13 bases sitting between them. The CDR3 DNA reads TGTGCCAGCAGTAGAGACACAGGGTCACCCCTCCACTTT. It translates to CASSRDTGSPLHF.

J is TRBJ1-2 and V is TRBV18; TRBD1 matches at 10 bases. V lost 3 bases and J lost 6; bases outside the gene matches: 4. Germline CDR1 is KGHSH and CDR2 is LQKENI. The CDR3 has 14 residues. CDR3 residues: CASSPFGTGDGYTF. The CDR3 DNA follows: TGTGCCAGCTCACCTTTTGGGACAGGGGATGGCTACACCTTC.

This CDR3 reads CASSPRTGLNYGYTF. DNA of the CDR3: TGTGCCAGCAGCCCCCGGACAGGGTTAAACTATGGCTACACCTTC. This rearrangement joins TRBV7-9 to TRBJ1-2; 8 nucleotides line up with TRBD1. Trimming removed 5 bases from V and 2 bases from J; junction bases left unmatched: 7. CDR1 and CDR2 from the germline V gene are SEHNR and FQNEAQ (reference sequence). The CDR3 spans 15 residues.

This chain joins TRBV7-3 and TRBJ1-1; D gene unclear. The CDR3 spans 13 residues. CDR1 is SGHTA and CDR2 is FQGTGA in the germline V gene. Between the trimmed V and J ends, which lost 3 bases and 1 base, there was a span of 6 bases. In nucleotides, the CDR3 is TGTGCCAGCAGCTTGACAACGAACACTGAAGCTTTCTTT. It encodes CASSLTTNTEAFF. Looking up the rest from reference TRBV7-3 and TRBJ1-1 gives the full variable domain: GAGVSQTPSNKVTEKGKYVELRCDPISGHTALYWYRQSLGQGPEFLIYFQGTGAADDSGLPNDRFFAVRPEGSVSTLKIQRTERGDSAVYLCASSLTTNTEAFFGQGTRLTVV.

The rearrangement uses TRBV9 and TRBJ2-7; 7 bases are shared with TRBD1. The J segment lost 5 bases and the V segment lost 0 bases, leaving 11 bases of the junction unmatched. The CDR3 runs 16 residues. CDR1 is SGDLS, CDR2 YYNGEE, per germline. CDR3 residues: CASSVDIAKGAHEQYF. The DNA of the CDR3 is TGTGCCAGCAGCGTAGATATCGCGAAGGGGGCCCACGAGCAGTACTTC.

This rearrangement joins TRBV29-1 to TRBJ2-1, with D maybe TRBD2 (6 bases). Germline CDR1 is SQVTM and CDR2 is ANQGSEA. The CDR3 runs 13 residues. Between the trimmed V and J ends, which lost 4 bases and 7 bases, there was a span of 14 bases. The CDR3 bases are TGCAGCGTTGTCCCGGGAGTCGGTAATGAGCAGTTCTTC. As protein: CSVVPGVGNEQFF.

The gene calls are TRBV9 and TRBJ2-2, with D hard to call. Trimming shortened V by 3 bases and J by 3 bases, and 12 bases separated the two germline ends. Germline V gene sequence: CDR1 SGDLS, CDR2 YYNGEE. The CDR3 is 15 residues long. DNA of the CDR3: TGTGCCAGCAGCGCCTCCACAGTACACACCGGGGAGCTGTTTTTT. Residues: CASSASTVHTGELFF. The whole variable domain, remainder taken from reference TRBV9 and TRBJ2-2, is DSGVTQTPKHLITATGQRVTLRCSPRSGDLSVYWYQQSLDQGLQFLIQYYNGEERAKGNILERFSAQQFPDLHSELNLSSLELGDSALYFCASSASTVHTGELFFGEGSRLTVL.